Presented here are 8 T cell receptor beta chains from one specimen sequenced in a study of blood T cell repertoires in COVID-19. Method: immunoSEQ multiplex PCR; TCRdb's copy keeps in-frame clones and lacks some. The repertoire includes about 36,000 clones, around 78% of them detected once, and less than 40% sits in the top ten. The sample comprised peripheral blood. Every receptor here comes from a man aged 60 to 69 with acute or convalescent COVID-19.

CDR3 sequence reads: CASSERTGYTF. For the CDR3, the DNA is TGTGCCAGCAGTGAAAGGACAGGGTACACCTTC. The V and J genes are TRBV2 and TRBJ1-2; 8 bases match TRBD1. With V trimmed by 2 bases and J by 11 bases, 1 base remained unmatched. The V gene's germline CDR1 is SNHLY and CDR2 FYNNEI. The CDR3 has 11 amino acids.

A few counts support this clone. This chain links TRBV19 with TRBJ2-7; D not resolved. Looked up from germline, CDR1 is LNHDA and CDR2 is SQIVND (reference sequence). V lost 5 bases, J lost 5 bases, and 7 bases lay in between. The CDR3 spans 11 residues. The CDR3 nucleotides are TGTGCCAGTAGTCTCAGGAACGAGCAGTACTTC. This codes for CASSLRNEQYF.

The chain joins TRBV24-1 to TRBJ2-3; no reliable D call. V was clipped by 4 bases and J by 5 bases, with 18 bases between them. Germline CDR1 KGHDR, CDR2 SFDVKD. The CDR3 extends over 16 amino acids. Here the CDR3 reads CATSDGDADSLDTQYF. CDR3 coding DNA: TGTGCCACCAGTGACGGAGACGCCGATTCCTTAGATACGCAGTATTTT.

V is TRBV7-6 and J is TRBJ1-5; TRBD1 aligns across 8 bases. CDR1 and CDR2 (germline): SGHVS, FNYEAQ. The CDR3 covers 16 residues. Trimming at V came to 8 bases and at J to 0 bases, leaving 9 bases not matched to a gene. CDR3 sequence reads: CASPQGADHSNQPQHF. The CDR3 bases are TGTGCCAGCCCTCAGGGGGCTGATCATAGCAATCAGCCCCAGCATTTT.

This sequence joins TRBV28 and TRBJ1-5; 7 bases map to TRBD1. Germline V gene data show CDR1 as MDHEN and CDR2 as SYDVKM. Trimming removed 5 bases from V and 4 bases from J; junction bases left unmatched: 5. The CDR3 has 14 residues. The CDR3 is CASSTTGPNQPQHF. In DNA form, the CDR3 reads TGTGCCAGCAGTACGACAGGGCCAAATCAGCCCCAGCATTTT.

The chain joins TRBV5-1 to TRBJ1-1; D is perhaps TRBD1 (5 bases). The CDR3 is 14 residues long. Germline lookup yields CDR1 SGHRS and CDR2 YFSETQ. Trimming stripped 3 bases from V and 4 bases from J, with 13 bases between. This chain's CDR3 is CASSSAGGTTEAFF. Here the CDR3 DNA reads TGCGCCAGCAGCTCCGCCGGGGGGACCACTGAAGCTTTCTTT.

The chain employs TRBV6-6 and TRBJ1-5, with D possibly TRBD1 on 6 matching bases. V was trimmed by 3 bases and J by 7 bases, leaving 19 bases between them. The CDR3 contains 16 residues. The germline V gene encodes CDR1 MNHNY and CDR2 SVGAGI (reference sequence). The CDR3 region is CASSYLSGSGQQPQHF. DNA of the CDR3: TGTGCCAGCAGTTATCTTTCAGGGTCGGGACAACAGCCCCAGCATTTT.

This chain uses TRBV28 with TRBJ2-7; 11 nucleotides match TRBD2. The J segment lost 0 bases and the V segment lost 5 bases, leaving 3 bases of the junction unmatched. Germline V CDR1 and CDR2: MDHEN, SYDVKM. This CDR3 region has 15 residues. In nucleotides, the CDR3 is TGTGCCAGCAGTGAGACTAGCGGGATCTCCTACGAGCAGTACTTC. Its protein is CASSETSGISYEQYF.